The TCR beta chain under discussion was sequenced for a study of low-dose radiotherapy and immunotherapy resistance in tumors (dated by TCRdb to the early 2020s). The study in broad terms: In Cohort 1, 0.5 Gy per fraction was delivered every 2 weeks, and a total PTV dose of 6.5 Gy was prescribed. The trial did not randomize participants into treatment groups. Eight patients were included in the translational analysis: three from the first dose cohort and the first five from the second dose cohort. Every two weeks, patients got intravenous cyclophosphamide at 200 mg/m2, given one day ahead of each radiation and immunotherapy administration. Patients were given nivolumab as a 240 mg flat dose every two weeks and ipilimumab at 1 mg/kg every six weeks, with both drugs delivered intravenously. For Cohort 2, the dose was 1 Gy per fraction given every two weeks, adding up to 13 Gy in total across 26 weeks. Starting on cycle 1 day 1, patients took 300 mg of aspirin by mouth once a day for four cycles.

TCRdb records Illumina HiSeq 2500 as the sequencer. First-strand cDNA was synthesized using Superscript III and a set of TRAV- and TRBV-specific primers, so that both TCRalpha and TCRbeta chains were covered. TCRs were amplified with Phusion for 15 to 20 PCR cycles, with a constant-region primer paired with the adapter attached to the V primers. Amplification of the isolated mRNA was done with the MessageAmp II aRNA Amplification Kit, which involved an approximately 16-hour in vitro transcription at 37 degrees C. The Dynabeads mRNA DIRECT Purification Kit was used to isolate the mRNA for TCR sequencing. Indexed Illumina adapters were added in a second Phusion PCR of 20 to 25 cycles, and the PCR products were purified with AMPure XP beads. The authors' analysis ran thus. Using custom Perl scripts, TCR sequences that encoded the same protein were pooled, out-of-frame sequences were dropped, and the abundance of each clonotype was calculated. Any TCR sequence supported by only a single read was excluded from analysis. Repertoire metrics included Shannon entropy, Gini index, clonality, richness, and frequency of TCRs shared between repertoires. TCRdb ran its own pipeline on the public reads, namely fastp trimming at Q25 and MiXCR clone calling, and kept in-frame beta chains. For every CDR3 protein sequence, its rows merge into one entry that carries the most common genes and DNA. These V and J calls derive from TCRdb rather than the authors' analysis. The sample has just over 90,000 distinct CDR3 sequences on record, roughly 19% of them singletons. The ten largest clones take up around 13% of the sample.

The time point label of this sample denotes: after trial treatment. Taken with the paper, the label for treatment or condition translates to: LDRT plus nivolumab, ipilimumab, low-dose cyclophosphamide and aspirin (RACIN trial). The donors took part in RACIN, a single-arm, phase I, dose-escalation trial that combined nivolumab, ipilimumab, aspirin, low-dose cyclophosphamide and low-dose radiotherapy. Patients were eligible if they had advanced solid tumors that were TIL-negative. This clonotype was seen at least ten times. No antigen is known for it. No much larger clonotype is one base removed from it; base qualities were not supplied. Trimming removed 6 bases from V and 3 bases from J, leaving 15 bases between the germline ends. CDR1 and CDR2 are read off the germline V gene (reference sequence) as PRHDT and FYEKMQ. Spanning cysteine to phenylalanine, the CDR3 consists of 14 amino acids. Of all the DNA, just the CDR3 is kept, 42 bases in frame from base 1.

The sequence derives from a female donor with ovarian cancer. The sample here was PBMCs, taken after low-dose radiotherapy plus immunotherapy. The chain couples TRBV13 to TRBJ2-7, with TRBD2 perhaps the D gene, on 6 matching bases. The CDR3 amino acid sequence is: CASRWGDGDYEQYF. The DNA sequence is TGTGCCAGCAGGTGGGGGGACGGAGACTACGAGCAGTACTTC.